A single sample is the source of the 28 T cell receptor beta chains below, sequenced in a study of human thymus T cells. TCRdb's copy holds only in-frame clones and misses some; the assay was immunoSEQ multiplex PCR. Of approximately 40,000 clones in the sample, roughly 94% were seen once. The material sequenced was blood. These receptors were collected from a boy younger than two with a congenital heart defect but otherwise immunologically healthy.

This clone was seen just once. The CDR3 DNA is TGTGCCAGCAGTGAAATGGCAACTTATGGCTACACCTTC. Amino acid sequence: CASSEMATYGYTF. The V gene is TRBV2, the J gene TRBJ1-2; D not resolved. The V gene lost 2 bases and the J gene lost 5 bases, with 9 bases spanning the gap. The CDR3 length is 13 residues. CDR1 and CDR2 from the germline V gene are SNHLY and FYNNEI.

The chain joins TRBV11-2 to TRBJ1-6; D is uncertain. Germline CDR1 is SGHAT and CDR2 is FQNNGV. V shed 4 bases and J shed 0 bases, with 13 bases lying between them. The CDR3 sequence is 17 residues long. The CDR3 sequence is CASSSLGGSSYNSPLHF. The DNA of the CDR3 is TGTGCCAGCAGCTCACTCGGTGGGAGCTCCTATAATTCACCCCTCCACTTT.

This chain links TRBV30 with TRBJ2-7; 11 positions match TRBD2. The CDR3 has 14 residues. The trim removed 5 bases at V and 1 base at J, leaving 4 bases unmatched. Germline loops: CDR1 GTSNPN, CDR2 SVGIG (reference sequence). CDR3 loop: CAWVAGGLSYEQYF. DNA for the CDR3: TGTGCCTGGGTAGCGGGGGGGCTGTCCTACGAGCAGTACTTC.

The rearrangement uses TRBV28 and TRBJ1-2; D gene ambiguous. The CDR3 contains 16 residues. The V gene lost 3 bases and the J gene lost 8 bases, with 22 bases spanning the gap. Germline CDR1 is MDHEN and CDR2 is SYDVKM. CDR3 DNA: TGTGCCAGCAGTTTTGAATCCGGCGGATCAAGGCGGGGCTACACCTTC. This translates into CASSFESGGSRRGYTF.

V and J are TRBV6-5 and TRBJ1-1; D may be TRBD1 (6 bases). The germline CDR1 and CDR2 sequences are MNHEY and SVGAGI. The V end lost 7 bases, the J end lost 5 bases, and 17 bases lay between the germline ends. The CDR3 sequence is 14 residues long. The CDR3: CASTYRAGGTEAFF. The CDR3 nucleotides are TGTGCCAGCACCTACAGGGCGGGGGGAACTGAAGCTTTCTTT.

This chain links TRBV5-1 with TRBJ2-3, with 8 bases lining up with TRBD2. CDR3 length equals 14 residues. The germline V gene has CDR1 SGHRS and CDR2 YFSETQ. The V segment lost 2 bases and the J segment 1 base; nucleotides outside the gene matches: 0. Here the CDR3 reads CASSLAGGTDTQYF. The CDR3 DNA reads TGCGCCAGCAGCTTAGCGGGGGGCACAGATACGCAGTATTTT.

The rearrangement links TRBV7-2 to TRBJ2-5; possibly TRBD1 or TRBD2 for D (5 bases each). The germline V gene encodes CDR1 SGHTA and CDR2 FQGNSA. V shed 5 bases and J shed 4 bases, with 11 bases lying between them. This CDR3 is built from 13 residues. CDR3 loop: CASSLGATETQYF. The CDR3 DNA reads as TGTGCCAGCAGCCTCGGGGCCACAGAGACCCAGTACTTC.

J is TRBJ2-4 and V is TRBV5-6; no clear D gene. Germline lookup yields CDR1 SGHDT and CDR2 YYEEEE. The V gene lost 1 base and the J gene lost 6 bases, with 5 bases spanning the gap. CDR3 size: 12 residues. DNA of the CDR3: TGTGCCAGCAGCTTGAAGGGAAACATTCAGTACTTC. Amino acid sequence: CASSLKGNIQYF. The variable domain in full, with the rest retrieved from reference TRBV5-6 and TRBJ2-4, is DAGVTQSPTHLIKTRGQQVTLRCSPKSGHDTVSWYQQALGQGPQFIFQYYEEEERQRGNFPDRFSGHQFPNYSSELNVNALLLGDSALYLCASSLKGNIQYFGAGTRLSVL.

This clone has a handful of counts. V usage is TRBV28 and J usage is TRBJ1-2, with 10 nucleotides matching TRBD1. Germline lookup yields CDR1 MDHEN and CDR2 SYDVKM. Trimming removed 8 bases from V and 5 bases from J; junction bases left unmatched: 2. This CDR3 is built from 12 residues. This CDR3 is CASLDRGYGYTF. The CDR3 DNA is TGTGCCAGCCTGGACAGGGGGTATGGCTACACCTTC.

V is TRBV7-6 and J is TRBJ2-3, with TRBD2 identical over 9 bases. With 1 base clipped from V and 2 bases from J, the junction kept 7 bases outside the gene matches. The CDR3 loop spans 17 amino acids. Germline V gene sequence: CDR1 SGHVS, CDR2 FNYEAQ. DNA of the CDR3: TGTGCCAGCAGCTTAGTTTTGAGCGGGGGGACCACAGATACGCAGTATTTT. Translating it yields CASSLVLSGGTTDTQYF.

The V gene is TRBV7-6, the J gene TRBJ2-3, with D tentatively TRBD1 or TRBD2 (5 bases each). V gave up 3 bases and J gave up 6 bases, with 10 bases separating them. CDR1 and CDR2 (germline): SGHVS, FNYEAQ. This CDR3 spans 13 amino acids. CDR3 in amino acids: CASSFGGVDTQYF. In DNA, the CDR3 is TGTGCCAGCAGCTTTGGGGGTGTGGATACGCAGTATTTT.

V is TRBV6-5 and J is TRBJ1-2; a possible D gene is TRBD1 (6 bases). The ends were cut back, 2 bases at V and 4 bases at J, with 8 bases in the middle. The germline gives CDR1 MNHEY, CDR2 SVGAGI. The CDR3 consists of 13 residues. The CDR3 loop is CASSYAGVYGYTF. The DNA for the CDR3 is TGTGCCAGCAGTTACGCAGGGGTCTATGGCTACACCTTC.

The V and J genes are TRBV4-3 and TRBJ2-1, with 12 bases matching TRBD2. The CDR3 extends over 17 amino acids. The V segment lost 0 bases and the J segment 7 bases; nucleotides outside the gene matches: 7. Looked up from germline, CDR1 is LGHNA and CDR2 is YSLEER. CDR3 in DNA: TGCGCCAGCAGCCAAGATCGGGCTAGCGGGGGGGCAAATGAGCAGTTCTTC. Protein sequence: CASSQDRASGGANEQFF.

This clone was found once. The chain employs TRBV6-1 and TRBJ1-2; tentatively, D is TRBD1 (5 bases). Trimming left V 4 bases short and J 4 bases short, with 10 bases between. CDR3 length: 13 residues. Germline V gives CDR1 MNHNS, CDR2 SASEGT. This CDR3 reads CASSVDRLYGYTF. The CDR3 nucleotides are TGTGCCAGCAGTGTAGACAGACTCTATGGCTACACCTTC.

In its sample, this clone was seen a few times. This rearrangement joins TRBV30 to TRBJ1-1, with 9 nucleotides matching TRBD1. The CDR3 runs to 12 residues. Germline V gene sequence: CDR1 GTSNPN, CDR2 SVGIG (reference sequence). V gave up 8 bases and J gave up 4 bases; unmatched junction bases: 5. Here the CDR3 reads CARDRVGTEAFF. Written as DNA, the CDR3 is TGTGCCAGGGACAGGGTGGGCACTGAAGCTTTCTTT.

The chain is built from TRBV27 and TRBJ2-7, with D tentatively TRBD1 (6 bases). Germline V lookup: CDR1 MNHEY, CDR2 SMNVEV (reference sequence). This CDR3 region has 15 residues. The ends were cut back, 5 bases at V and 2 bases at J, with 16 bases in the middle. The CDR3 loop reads CASSATGSPTYEQYF. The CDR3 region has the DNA TGTGCCAGCAGTGCAACAGGGTCCCCTACCTACGAGCAGTACTTC.

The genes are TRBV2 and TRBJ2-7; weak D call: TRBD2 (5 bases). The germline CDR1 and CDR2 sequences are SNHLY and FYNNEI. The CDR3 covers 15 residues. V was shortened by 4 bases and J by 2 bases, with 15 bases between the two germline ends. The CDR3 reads CASSAPRTAPYEQYF. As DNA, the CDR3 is TGTGCCAGCAGTGCACCGAGGACTGCCCCCTACGAGCAGTACTTC.

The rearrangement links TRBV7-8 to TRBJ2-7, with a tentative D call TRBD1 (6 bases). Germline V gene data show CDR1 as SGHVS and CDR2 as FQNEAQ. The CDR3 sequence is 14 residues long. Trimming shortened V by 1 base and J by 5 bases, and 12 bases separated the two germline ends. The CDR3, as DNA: TGTGCCAGCAGCTTAGTACAGGGTTACAACGAGCAGTACTTC. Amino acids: CASSLVQGYNEQYF.

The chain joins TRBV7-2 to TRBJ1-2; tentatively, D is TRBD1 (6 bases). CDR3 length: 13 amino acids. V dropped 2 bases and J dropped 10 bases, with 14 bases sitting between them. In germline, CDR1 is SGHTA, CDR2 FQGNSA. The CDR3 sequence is CASSLKDSRNYTF. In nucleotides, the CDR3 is TGTGCCAGCAGCTTAAAGGACAGCAGGAACTACACCTTC.

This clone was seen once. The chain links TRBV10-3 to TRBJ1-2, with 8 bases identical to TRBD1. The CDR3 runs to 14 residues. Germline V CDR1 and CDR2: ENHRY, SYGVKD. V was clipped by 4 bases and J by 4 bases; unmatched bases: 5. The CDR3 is CAISGTGSAYGYTF. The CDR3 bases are TGTGCCATCAGTGGGACAGGGTCCGCCTATGGCTACACCTTC.

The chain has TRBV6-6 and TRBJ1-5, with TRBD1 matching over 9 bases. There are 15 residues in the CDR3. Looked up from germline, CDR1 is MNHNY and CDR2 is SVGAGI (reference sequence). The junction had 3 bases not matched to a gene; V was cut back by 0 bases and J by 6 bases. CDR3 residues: CASSYSTGGSQPQHF. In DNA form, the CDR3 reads TGTGCCAGCAGTTACTCGACAGGGGGAAGTCAGCCCCAGCATTTT.

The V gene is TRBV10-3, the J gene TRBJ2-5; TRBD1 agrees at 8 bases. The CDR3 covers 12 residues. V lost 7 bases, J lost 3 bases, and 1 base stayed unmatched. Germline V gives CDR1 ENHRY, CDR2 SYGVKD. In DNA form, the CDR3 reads TGTGCCATCAAGGACAGGGAAGAGACCCAGTACTTC. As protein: CAIKDREETQYF.

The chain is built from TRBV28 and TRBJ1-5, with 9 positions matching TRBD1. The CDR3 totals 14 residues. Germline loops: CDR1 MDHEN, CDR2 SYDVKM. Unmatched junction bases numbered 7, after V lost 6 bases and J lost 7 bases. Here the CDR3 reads CASSRDRGGQPQHF. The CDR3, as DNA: TGTGCCAGCAGCCGAGACAGGGGGGGGCAGCCCCAGCATTTT.

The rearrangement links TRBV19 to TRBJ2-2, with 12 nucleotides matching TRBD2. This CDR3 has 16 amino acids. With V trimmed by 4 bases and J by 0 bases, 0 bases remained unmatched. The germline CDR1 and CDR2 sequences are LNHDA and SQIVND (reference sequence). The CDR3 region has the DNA TGTGCCAGTAGTAGACTAGCGGGGGCGAACACCGGGGAGCTGTTTTTT. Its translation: CASSRLAGANTGELFF.

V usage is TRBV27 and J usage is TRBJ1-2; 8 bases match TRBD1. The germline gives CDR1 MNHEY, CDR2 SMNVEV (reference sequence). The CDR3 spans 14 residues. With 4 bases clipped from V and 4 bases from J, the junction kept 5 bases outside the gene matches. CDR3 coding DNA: TGTGCCAGCAGTTCGGACAGGGAGGGCTATGGCTACACCTTC. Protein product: CASSSDREGYGYTF.

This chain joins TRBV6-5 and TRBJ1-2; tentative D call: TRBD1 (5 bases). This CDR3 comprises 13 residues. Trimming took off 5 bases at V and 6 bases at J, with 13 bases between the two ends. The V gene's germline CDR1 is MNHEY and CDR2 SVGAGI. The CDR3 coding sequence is TGTGCCAGCAGTCCACGGGGGGTAAATGGCTACACCTTC. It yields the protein CASSPRGVNGYTF.

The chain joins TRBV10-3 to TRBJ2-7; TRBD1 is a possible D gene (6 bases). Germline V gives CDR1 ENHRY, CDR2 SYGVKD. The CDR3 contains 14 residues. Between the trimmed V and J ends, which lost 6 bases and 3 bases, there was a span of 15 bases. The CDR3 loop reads CAISRTDPLYEQYF. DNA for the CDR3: TGTGCCATCAGCCGGACAGACCCTCTCTACGAGCAGTACTTC.

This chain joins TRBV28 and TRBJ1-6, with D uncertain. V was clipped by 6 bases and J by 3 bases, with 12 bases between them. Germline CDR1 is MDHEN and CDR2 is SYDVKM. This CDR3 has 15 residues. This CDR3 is CASSLLWSYNSPLHF. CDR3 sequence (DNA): TGTGCCAGCAGCCTACTATGGAGCTATAATTCACCCCTCCACTTT.